This T cell receptor (beta chain) was profiled in a study of blood T cells in healthy people across ages. The CDR3 has 15 residues. Per germline, CDR1 LGHNA and CDR2 YNFKEQ. V was cut by 1 base and J by 2 bases, with 8 bases left in between. A second PCR of about 6 to 11 cycles used a sample-barcoded 5' primer and a J-beta primer mix. TCRdb called the 5' RACE reads again in MiXCR, with one record for every CDR3 protein. Of about 2 million distinct CDR3 sequences in the sample, roughly 50% were seen once. The source material was blood. The TCR was taken from a woman aged 40-49 years in good health. This chain links TRBV4-2 with TRBJ1-4; tentatively, D is TRBD1 (6 bases). The CDR3 DNA reads as TGTGCCAGCAGCCAAGGTCAGGGGACTAATGAAAAACTGTTTTTT. It codes for CASSQGQGTNEKLFF.